Below, 29 T cell receptor beta chains from the same sample are listed, as sequenced in a study of vaccination and CD4 T cells after COVID-19. Treatment described: roughly ten-day PBMC culture with coronavirus spike peptide pools or control peptides (ViraFEST assay). Cultured CD4+ T cell DNA was sequenced using the Oncomine TCR Beta short-read assay. TCRdb analysed the PCR reads with MiXCR anew, one entry per CDR3 protein. The sample includes under 20,000 distinct CDR3 sequences, around two fifths of them seen just once. The antigens of these receptors remain unknown. This material consisted of CD4+ T cells from blood, cultured in vitro, taken after SARS-CoV-2 vaccination. Receptors were obtained from a human donor who had recovered from COVID-19.

J is TRBJ2-5 and V is TRBV28; maybe TRBD2 (6 bases). This CDR3 has 14 amino acids. Trimming stripped 3 bases from V and 8 bases from J, with 16 bases between. Germline V lookup: CDR1 MDHEN, CDR2 SYDVKM. The CDR3 DNA reads as TGTGCCAGCAGTTTTGGAGGGGCCCTCCAAACCCAGTACTTC. Translation: CASSFGGALQTQYF.

The V call is TRBV7-9, the J call TRBJ2-5; perhaps D is TRBD1 or TRBD2 (5 bases each). V lost 8 bases and J 1 base, leaving 14 bases between the germline ends. The germline V gene encodes CDR1 SEHNR and CDR2 FQNEAQ (reference sequence). CDR3 size: 14 residues. The CDR3 region has the DNA TGTGCCAGCGGCGCGGGTGGGGGCCAAGAGACCCAGTACTTC. Translating gives CASGAGGGQETQYF.

The chain recombines TRBV4-2 with TRBJ2-1, with TRBD2 identical over 14 bases. V shed 4 bases, J shed 6 bases, and the junction held 5 bases outside the gene matches. Germline V gene data show CDR1 as LGHNA and CDR2 as YNFKEQ. The CDR3 runs 16 residues. This CDR3 reads CASSPGLAGGSNEQFF. DNA of the CDR3: TGTGCCAGCAGCCCAGGACTAGCGGGGGGCTCCAATGAGCAGTTCTTC.

The chain employs TRBV27 and TRBJ2-3, with D unresolved. This CDR3 comprises 16 residues. V was trimmed by 5 bases and J by 5 bases, leaving 20 bases between them. Germline V lookup: CDR1 MNHEY, CDR2 SMNVEV (reference sequence). The chain's CDR3 is CASSTAFASGLDTQYF. Written as DNA, the CDR3 is TGTGCCAGCAGTACCGCCTTCGCGAGTGGATTAGATACGCAGTATTTT.

This clonotype was observed a handful of times. The chain employs TRBV20-1 and TRBJ2-2, with D unclear. V was clipped by 6 bases and J by 0 bases, with 11 bases between them. The CDR3 runs to 14 residues. CDR1 DFQATT and CDR2 SNEGSKA come from the germline V gene (reference sequence). The CDR3 DNA reads TGCAGTGCGTTCGTATCTACGAACACCGGGGAGCTGTTTTTT. Translation gives CSAFVSTNTGELFF.

The V call is TRBV20-1, the J call TRBJ1-1; D is perhaps TRBD1 (5 bases). The germline V gene encodes CDR1 DFQATT and CDR2 SNEGSKA (reference sequence). The CDR3 sequence is 15 residues long. Trimming pared 3 bases from V and 0 bases from J, leaving 14 bases between. The CDR3 nucleotides read TGCAGTGCTAGGAGGGCCGGGGCCGTGAACACTGAAGCTTTCTTT. This encodes CSARRAGAVNTEAFF.

The chain carries TRBV11-3 and TRBJ2-7, with TRBD2 matching 13 bases. This CDR3 has 15 residues. With V trimmed by 3 bases and J by 9 bases, 8 bases remained unmatched. Germline-derived CDR1 and CDR2 are SGHNT and YENEEA. In DNA form, the CDR3 reads TGTGCCAGCAGCTTCATCCCGGGACTAGCGGGGTCGCAGTACTTC. It translates to CASSFIPGLAGSQYF. Based on the CDR3 plus reference TRBV11-3 and TRBJ2-7, the full variable domain is EAGVVQSPRYKIIEKKQPVAFWCNPISGHNTLYWYLQNLGQGPELLIRYENEEAVDDSQLPKDRFSAERLKGVDSTLKIQPAELGDSAVYLCASSFIPGLAGSQYFGPGTRLTVT.

This clonotype was counted between two and nine times. V usage is TRBV27 and J usage is TRBJ2-7, with 8 bases that match TRBD1. The CDR3 has 16 residues. Trimming removed 4 bases from V and 1 base from J; junction bases left unmatched: 9. The germline V gene has CDR1 MNHEY and CDR2 SMNVEV (reference sequence). CDR3 sequence: CASSSPGGSSSYEQYF. CDR3 bases: TGTGCCAGCAGTTCACCAGGGGGCTCTAGTTCCTACGAGCAGTACTTC.

This clonotype was detected only once. V is TRBV5-6 and J is TRBJ2-4, with D maybe TRBD2 (6 bases). Germline assignment: CDR1 SGHDT and CDR2 YYEEEE. The CDR3 totals 13 residues. V shed 4 bases and J shed 8 bases, with 13 bases lying between them. CDR3 protein: CASSPGRRDIQYF. CDR3 coding DNA: TGTGCCAGCAGCCCCGGACGGAGGGACATTCAGTACTTC.

This chain uses TRBV20-1 with TRBJ2-5; D possibly uses TRBD1 or TRBD2 (5 bases each). Per the germline V gene, CDR1 is DFQATT and CDR2 is SNEGSKA (reference sequence). The CDR3 is 15 residues long. V was trimmed by 3 bases and J by 5 bases, leaving 19 bases between them. The DNA of the CDR3 is TGCAGTGCTAGTACTGTGTCCTTCCGGGGCGAGACCCAGTACTTC. Translating it yields CSASTVSFRGETQYF.

This clonotype was recorded a few times. The chain carries TRBV20-1 and TRBJ1-2, with D unclear. Germline CDR1 and CDR2: DFQATT and SNEGSKA (reference sequence). V was cut by 6 bases and J by 2 bases, with 4 bases left in between. The CDR3 extends over 10 amino acids. The CDR3 spells CSARNYGYTF. The CDR3 coding sequence is TGCAGTGCCCGGAACTATGGCTACACCTTC.

This clonotype qualifies as medium-sized (0.01 to 0.1%). CDR3 bases: TGCAGTGCTAAGGGGACAGCAACCCAGCCCCAGCATTTT. Encoded protein: CSAKGTATQPQHF. This rearrangement joins TRBV20-1 to TRBJ1-5, with 7 positions matching TRBD1. CDR3 length equals 13 residues. The V gene end was trimmed by 4 bases and the J gene end by 7 bases; junction bases not matched to a gene: 7. Germline V gives CDR1 DFQATT, CDR2 SNEGSKA (reference sequence).

The chain joins TRBV19 to TRBJ1-5; D ambiguous. V was clipped by 0 bases and J by 1 base, with 4 bases between them. This CDR3 has 14 amino acids. Germline CDR1 is LNHDA and CDR2 is SQIVND (reference sequence). CDR3: CASSIEDSNQPQHF. Written as DNA, the CDR3 is TGTGCCAGTAGTATAGAGGACAGCAATCAGCCCCAGCATTTT.

J is TRBJ2-2 and V is TRBV9; D unresolved. CDR3 length: 13 residues. Germline CDR1 SGDLS, CDR2 YYNGEE. V shed 4 bases and J shed 2 bases, with 6 bases lying between them. DNA of the CDR3: TGTGCCAGCAGCCCGACTAACACCGGGGAGCTGTTTTTT. Translation gives CASSPTNTGELFF.

The genes are TRBV12-3 or TRBV12-4 and TRBJ2-1, with TRBD2 matching 14 bases. The CDR3 length is 15 residues. J gave up 9 bases and V 6 bases, and 7 bases lay outside the gene matches. CDR3 in amino acids: CASRVGTSGSGEQFF. The CDR3 DNA is TGTGCCAGCAGGGTCGGGACTAGCGGGAGTGGTGAGCAGTTCTTC.

This clonotype turned up a few times. The chain combines TRBV6-1 with TRBJ2-7; D perhaps matches TRBD1 (6 bases). This CDR3 region has 13 residues. The germline V and J ends were trimmed by 4 bases and 5 bases, with 12 bases remaining between them. The germline V gene has CDR1 MNHNS and CDR2 SASEGT. The CDR3 loop reads CASSGHRVDEQYF. In nucleotides, the CDR3 is TGTGCCAGCAGTGGACACAGGGTGGACGAGCAGTACTTC.

The V gene is TRBV19, the J gene TRBJ1-1, with D maybe TRBD1 (6 bases). Germline V gene lookup returns CDR1 LNHDA and CDR2 SQIVND (reference sequence). The V and J ends lost 2 bases and 1 base respectively, with 20 bases between them. The CDR3 length is 18 residues. CDR3 DNA sequence: TGTGCCAGTAGTATATCCCTGTTTGGGGGGGCAGGGAACACTGAAGCTTTCTTT. The encoded protein is CASSISLFGGAGNTEAFF.

The chain links TRBV6-1 to TRBJ1-1; the D is unclear. In germline, CDR1 is MNHNS, CDR2 SASEGT. The CDR3 totals 14 residues. Deletions cut 8 bases from V and 1 base from J, with 14 bases between. The CDR3 DNA reads TGTGCCAGCCACCTTTTTTGGGGGAACACTGAAGCTTTCTTT. Encoded protein: CASHLFWGNTEAFF.

This clonotype has a handful of counts. The chain employs TRBV7-2 and TRBJ1-2; 10 nucleotides match TRBD1. Germline lookup yields CDR1 SGHTA and CDR2 FQGNSA. The CDR3 contains 15 residues. After removal of 4 bases from V and 6 bases from J, the junction contained 8 bases not matched to a gene. Here the CDR3 DNA reads TGTGCCAGCAGCTATTCGGACAGGGGGGTGAATGGCTACACCTTC. Protein: CASSYSDRGVNGYTF.

The chain is built from TRBV28 and TRBJ1-5; D is unclear. Germline assignment: CDR1 MDHEN and CDR2 SYDVKM. The CDR3 spans 12 residues. Trimming took off 6 bases at V and 4 bases at J, with 7 bases between the two ends. This CDR3 reads CASRQANQPQHF. CDR3 DNA: TGTGCCAGCAGGCAGGCGAATCAGCCCCAGCATTTT.

The V call is TRBV7-2, the J call TRBJ2-4; 11 bases align to TRBD2. The CDR3 has 19 amino acids. Germline trimming cut 1 base from V and 8 bases from J; bases unmatched to any gene: 16. Germline lookup yields CDR1 SGHTA and CDR2 FQGNSA. CDR3 region: CASSLESILAGGSRDIQYF. The CDR3 bases are TGTGCCAGCAGCTTAGAGAGTATTCTAGCGGGAGGAAGTAGGGACATTCAGTACTTC.

This clonotype was counted only a few times. The chain links TRBV15 to TRBJ2-2; no reliable D call. The CDR3 has 16 amino acids. CDR1 is LNHNV and CDR2 is YYDKDF in the germline V gene (reference sequence). V was shortened by 1 base and J by 0 bases, with 9 bases between the two germline ends. Here the CDR3 DNA reads TGTGCCACCAGCAGAGTGTTGAGGCCGAACACCGGGGAGCTGTTTTTT. Translation gives CATSRVLRPNTGELFF.

This chain joins TRBV7-2 and TRBJ2-7; D tentatively reads TRBD1 or TRBD2 (5 bases each). Germline CDR1 SGHTA, CDR2 FQGNSA. The CDR3 extends over 16 amino acids. The V end lost 1 base, the J end lost 1 base, and 14 bases lay between the germline ends. The CDR3 nucleotides read TGTGCCAGCAGCTTAGATGGGGGAATCAGGTCCTACGAGCAGTACTTC. This codes for CASSLDGGIRSYEQYF.

J is TRBJ2-1 and V is TRBV10-3, with 14 nucleotides matching TRBD2. Germline CDR1 is ENHRY and CDR2 is SYGVKD. Unmatched junction bases numbered 8, after V lost 5 bases and J lost 8 bases. This CDR3 has 16 amino acids. The CDR3 is CAISFGLAGGGDEQFF. The CDR3 bases are TGTGCCATCAGTTTTGGACTAGCGGGAGGAGGGGATGAGCAGTTCTTC.

In its sample, this clonotype was seen a few times. CDR3 nucleotide sequence: TGTGCCAGCAGGGGAGGGTTTAATTCACCCCTCCACTTT. The encoded protein is CASRGGFNSPLHF. The chain employs TRBV27 and TRBJ1-6, with unresolved D. Per the germline V gene, CDR1 is MNHEY and CDR2 is SMNVEV (reference sequence). The V gene lost 6 bases and the J gene lost 6 bases, with 9 bases spanning the gap. The CDR3 is made up of 13 amino acids.

The gene calls are TRBV20-1 and TRBJ2-7; D uncertain. Deletions cut 4 bases from V and 3 bases from J, with 13 bases between. There are 13 residues in the CDR3. Germline-derived CDR1 and CDR2 are DFQATT and SNEGSKA (reference sequence). CDR3: CSAMFVNNYEQYF. CDR3 nucleotides: TGCAGTGCTATGTTTGTAAATAACTACGAGCAGTACTTC.

The chain links TRBV18 to TRBJ1-2; no definite D call. The CDR3 length is 14 residues. V was pared by 3 bases and J by 5 bases, with 13 bases between. The V gene's germline CDR1 is KGHSH and CDR2 LQKENI. CDR3 region: CASSPSGWEYGYTF. For the CDR3, the DNA is TGTGCCAGCTCACCCTCGGGGTGGGAATATGGCTACACCTTC.

The chain is built from TRBV7-9 and TRBJ2-1; tentative D call: TRBD1 (5 bases). Trimming shortened V by 5 bases and J by 4 bases, and 12 bases separated the two germline ends. The CDR3 consists of 14 residues. Germline-derived CDR1 and CDR2 are SEHNR and FQNEAQ (reference sequence). The CDR3 protein is CASSTQTVYNEQFF. The CDR3 DNA reads TGTGCCAGCAGCACCCAGACAGTTTACAATGAGCAGTTCTTC.

The rearrangement links TRBV12-3 or TRBV12-4 to TRBJ2-7; D perhaps matches TRBD2 (6 bases). Between the trimmed V and J ends, which lost 6 bases and 0 bases, there was a span of 12 bases. CDR3 length: 14 residues. The CDR3 sequence is CASSLVGGSYEQYF. The CDR3 region has the DNA TGTGCCAGCAGCCTGGTGGGGGGCTCCTACGAGCAGTACTTC.